This T cell receptor (beta chain) was captured by sequencing in a study of T cell repertoires in cytomegalovirus infection (dated by TCRdb to about 2019). Regarding the research as a whole: Peptide stimulations targeted recently identified HLA-C-restricted CMV epitopes, whose presentation resists viral immunomodulation, together with well-studied HLA-B-restricted epitopes. Donor HLA type was relevant to the analysis, because carriage of CMV infection together with the matching HLA type was indicated by public TCR beta signatures.

The CDR3 goes from the cysteine to the phenylalanine over 16 residues. The retained sequence is limited to the CDR3, 48 bases, with the frame set at the first base. Trimming takes 3 bases from V and 0 bases from J, and the germline ends sit 12 bases apart. CDR1 LNHDA and CDR2 SQIVND were looked up in the germline V gene (reference sequence). Points the paper makes about the study in general: In both this cohort and an independent cohort of 300 to 450 donors, the cumulative frequency of public TCR beta family members distinguished carriers of CMV infection plus the relevant HLA type. The ex vivo response was dominated by HLA-C-restricted CMV-specific TCR beta clonotypes, which also provided the single most frequent clonotype in two of eight donors.

The sequencer was an Illumina HiSeq 1500. TCRdb passed the public sequencing reads through fastp at Q25 and MiXCR, retaining productive beta sequences. Rows with a matching CDR3 protein are joined into one entry that keeps the most common DNA and genes. The table for this sample lists some 350,000 distinct CDR3 sequences; 34% of them were counted only once. The ten largest account for roughly 14% of the sample. This specimen's treatment or condition label, interpreted: in vitro stimulation with specific CMV peptide epitopes to enrich CMV-specific T cells. In regard to this clonotype: Its antigen is unknown. Within one base of it there is no much larger clone, and no base qualities were kept.

The starting material was cultured PBMCs, obtained from culture after CMV antigen stimulation. The sequence was obtained from a human donor in good health (CMV status not recorded). Some clones in this sample may be carry-over from other donors' samples. The sequence is built from TRBV19 and TRBJ1-3; too little of a D gene remains to name it. The CDR3 in this case is CASSIPGVGSGNTIYF. The sequenced DNA is TGTGCCAGTAGTATCCCCGGGGTCGGCTCTGGAAACACCATATATTTT.